This is a list of T cell receptor beta chains from one sample in a study of cytomegalovirus exposure and HLA in healthy donors. Sequencing used immunoSEQ multiplex PCR; TCRdb keeps in-frame clones, though not all of them. The data show more than 150,000 clones, roughly 82% seen once. Sequencing was carried out using PBMCs. These receptors came from a man aged 18 to 35 in good health and CMV-seropositive. Each CDR3 is given with its conserved first and last residue. Fields, in order: V gene, J gene, D gene, clone size, CDR3 length, CDR3 DNA, CDR3 protein. D genes are given only for firm matches. Rows may omit the clone size; those that give it use once, few, many or a size class.

v_call: TRBV7-6
j_call: TRBJ1-1
d_call: NA
clone_size: NA
cdr3_length: 12
cdr3_nt: TGTGCCAGCAGCCGAGGGTTCCAAGGAGGTTTCTTT
cdr3_aa: CASSRGFQGGFF

v_call: TRBV30
j_call: TRBJ2-7
d_call: TRBD2
clone_size: NA
cdr3_length: 14
cdr3_nt: TGTGCCTGGGGGGGGCTAGCGGGCGAGTACGAGCAGTACTTC
cdr3_aa: CAWGGLAGEYEQYF

v_call: TRBV28
j_call: TRBJ1-5
d_call: NA
clone_size: NA
cdr3_length: 12
cdr3_nt: TGTGCCAGCATCTCGGGCAATCAGCCCCAGCATTTT
cdr3_aa: CASISGNQPQHF

v_call: TRBV15
j_call: TRBJ1-5
d_call: NA
clone_size: NA
cdr3_length: 15
cdr3_nt: TGTGCCACCAGCAGAGAATCGGGGGGAGGCCAGCCCCAGCATTTT
cdr3_aa: CATSRESGGGQPQHF

v_call: TRBV7-2
j_call: TRBJ1-4
d_call: NA
clone_size: NA
cdr3_length: 14
cdr3_nt: TGTGCCAGCAGCCACGGGGGTATTAATGAAAAACTGTTTTTT
cdr3_aa: CASSHGGINEKLFF

v_call: TRBV2
j_call: TRBJ2-7
d_call: NA
clone_size: NA
cdr3_length: 14
cdr3_nt: TGTGCCCACAGCCCCCCGGGGATAACCTACGAGCAGTACTTC
cdr3_aa: CAHSPPGITYEQYF

v_call: TRBV28
j_call: TRBJ2-7
d_call: TRBD2
clone_size: NA
cdr3_length: 13
cdr3_nt: TGTGCCAGCCATAGCGGGAGGGCCTCCGAGCAGTACTTC
cdr3_aa: CASHSGRASEQYF

v_call: TRBV4-2
j_call: TRBJ2-1
d_call: TRBD2
clone_size: few
cdr3_length: 17
cdr3_nt: TGTGCCAGCAGCCCCCTTTCCCTAGCGGGAGTTACCGATGAGCAGTTCTTC
cdr3_aa: CASSPLSLAGVTDEQFF

v_call: TRBV4-2
j_call: TRBJ2-1
d_call: NA
clone_size: NA
cdr3_length: 15
cdr3_nt: TGTGCCAGCAGCCGCGTAAGGGGCAGAGACAATGAGCAGTTCTTC
cdr3_aa: CASSRVRGRDNEQFF

v_call: TRBV28
j_call: TRBJ2-3
d_call: TRBD1
clone_size: NA
cdr3_length: 17
cdr3_nt: TGTGCCAGCAGTTCACCGGGACAGGGGGAATACACAGATACGCAGTATTTT
cdr3_aa: CASSSPGQGEYTDTQYF

v_call: TRBV18
j_call: TRBJ2-3
d_call: TRBD2
clone_size: NA
cdr3_length: 14
cdr3_nt: TGTGCCAGCTCACCAGGACTAGAGACGGATACGCAGTATTTT
cdr3_aa: CASSPGLETDTQYF

v_call: TRBV19
j_call: TRBJ2-2
d_call: TRBD1
clone_size: NA
cdr3_length: 15
cdr3_nt: TGTGCCAGTAGTCCATACCTGACAGGGGACGGGGAGCTGTTTTTT
cdr3_aa: CASSPYLTGDGELFF

v_call: TRBV30
j_call: TRBJ1-1
d_call: NA
clone_size: NA
cdr3_length: 10
cdr3_nt: TGTGCCTCGGGAAATCCTGAAGCTTTCTTT
cdr3_aa: CASGNPEAFF

v_call: TRBV14
j_call: TRBJ2-2
d_call: NA
clone_size: NA
cdr3_length: 15
cdr3_nt: TGTGCCAGCAGCCAAGAGTATGCGCGGGCCGGGGAGCTGTTTTTT
cdr3_aa: CASSQEYARAGELFF

v_call: TRBV7-9
j_call: TRBJ1-2
d_call: NA
clone_size: NA
cdr3_length: 13
cdr3_nt: TGTGCCAGCAGCCCTAGCGAGGGTTATGGCTACACCTTC
cdr3_aa: CASSPSEGYGYTF

v_call: TRBV9
j_call: TRBJ2-3
d_call: TRBD2
clone_size: NA
cdr3_length: 17
cdr3_nt: TGTGCCAGCAGCGGGGGGGGACGGGCGGGACTCACAGATACGCAGTATTTT
cdr3_aa: CASSGGGRAGLTDTQYF

v_call: TRBV5-1
j_call: TRBJ2-5
d_call: NA
clone_size: NA
cdr3_length: 14
cdr3_nt: TGCGCCAGCAGCCCCAGACACTTCCAAGAGACCCAGTACTTC
cdr3_aa: CASSPRHFQETQYF

v_call: TRBV29-1
j_call: TRBJ2-1
d_call: TRBD2
clone_size: NA
cdr3_length: 14
cdr3_nt: TGCAGCGTTGTGATGACTAGCGGCTACAATGAGCAGTTCTTC
cdr3_aa: CSVVMTSGYNEQFF

v_call: TRBV5-1
j_call: TRBJ2-2
d_call: NA
clone_size: NA
cdr3_length: 15
cdr3_nt: TGCGCCAGCAGCTTGGGGAGGATTGGCACCGGGGAGCTGTTTTTT
cdr3_aa: CASSLGRIGTGELFF

v_call: TRBV2
j_call: TRBJ1-1
d_call: TRBD1
clone_size: few
cdr3_length: 14
cdr3_nt: TGTGCCAGCAATGACAGGGGAACCAACACTGAAGCTTTCTTT
cdr3_aa: CASNDRGTNTEAFF

v_call: TRBV19
j_call: TRBJ2-1
d_call: TRBD2
clone_size: NA
cdr3_length: 17
cdr3_nt: TGTGCCAGTAGTAACGGCGGGAGGCGCGCCGATTGGAATGAGCAGTTCTTC
cdr3_aa: CASSNGGRRADWNEQFF

v_call: TRBV13
j_call: TRBJ2-1
d_call: TRBD2
clone_size: NA
cdr3_length: 16
cdr3_nt: TGTGCCAGCACCTTCACTGGCGGGAGGTTTCGGGATGAGCAGTTCTTC
cdr3_aa: CASTFTGGRFRDEQFF

v_call: TRBV19
j_call: TRBJ1-5
d_call: NA
clone_size: NA
cdr3_length: 14
cdr3_nt: TGTGCCAGTACCCCTCGCAGTAGCAATCAGCCCCAGCATTTT
cdr3_aa: CASTPRSSNQPQHF

v_call: TRBV14
j_call: TRBJ2-7
d_call: TRBD1
clone_size: NA
cdr3_length: 15
cdr3_nt: TGTGCCAGCAGCCAAAGGGGGGACAGGTTGTACGAGCAGTACTTC
cdr3_aa: CASSQRGDRLYEQYF

v_call: TRBV21-1
j_call: TRBJ2-7
d_call: NA
clone_size: NA
cdr3_length: 13
cdr3_nt: TGTGCCAGCAGGACAGTTGCATCCTACGAGCAGTACTTC
cdr3_aa: CASRTVASYEQYF

v_call: TRBV6-1
j_call: TRBJ2-7
d_call: NA
clone_size: NA
cdr3_length: 12
cdr3_nt: TGTGCCAGCAGTGTCCGGACTACCGAGCAGTACTTC
cdr3_aa: CASSVRTTEQYF

v_call: TRBV6-5
j_call: TRBJ2-3
d_call: NA
clone_size: NA
cdr3_length: 15
cdr3_nt: TGTGCCAGCAGTTACTCCCCGTTATCCACAGATACGCAGTATTTT
cdr3_aa: CASSYSPLSTDTQYF

v_call: TRBV6-1
j_call: TRBJ2-2
d_call: TRBD2
clone_size: NA
cdr3_length: 15
cdr3_nt: TGTGCCAGCAGGGGCTGGACTAGGAGGGCCGGGGAGCTGTTTTTT
cdr3_aa: CASRGWTRRAGELFF

v_call: TRBV5-1
j_call: TRBJ1-4
d_call: NA
clone_size: NA
cdr3_length: 15
cdr3_nt: TGCGCCAGCAGCTCTCAGACTGCAACTAATGAAAAACTGTTTTTT
cdr3_aa: CASSSQTATNEKLFF

v_call: TRBV6-4
j_call: TRBJ2-1
d_call: TRBD2
clone_size: NA
cdr3_length: 15
cdr3_nt: TGTGCCAGCAGTGACTCACAGCGGGAGGTAAATGAGCAGTTCTTC
cdr3_aa: CASSDSQREVNEQFF

v_call: TRBV28
j_call: TRBJ1-5
d_call: NA
clone_size: NA
cdr3_length: 12
cdr3_nt: TGTGCCAGCAGCCGTAGAGATCAGCCCCAGCATTTT
cdr3_aa: CASSRRDQPQHF

v_call: TRBV25-1
j_call: TRBJ2-7
d_call: NA
clone_size: NA
cdr3_length: 12
cdr3_nt: TGTGCCAGCAGGACCACTAGTGGGGAGCAGTACTTC
cdr3_aa: CASRTTSGEQYF

v_call: TRBV6-5
j_call: TRBJ2-7
d_call: TRBD2
clone_size: few
cdr3_length: 15
cdr3_nt: TGTGCCAGCAGTTACTCCCTAGCGGGAGGGAACGAGCAGTACTTC
cdr3_aa: CASSYSLAGGNEQYF

v_call: TRBV30
j_call: TRBJ2-1
d_call: TRBD2
clone_size: NA
cdr3_length: 14
cdr3_nt: TGTGCCTGGATACTAGCGGGAGGGCCGGGTGAGCAGTTCTTC
cdr3_aa: CAWILAGGPGEQFF

v_call: TRBV7-9
j_call: TRBJ1-2
d_call: NA
clone_size: few
cdr3_length: 12
cdr3_nt: TGTGCCAGCAGCTTAGGTCTCCTTGGCTACACCTTC
cdr3_aa: CASSLGLLGYTF

v_call: TRBV4-3
j_call: TRBJ1-4
d_call: NA
clone_size: NA
cdr3_length: 15
cdr3_nt: TGCGCCAGCAGCCAAGATCCGGGGGGGGATGAAAAACTGTTTTTT
cdr3_aa: CASSQDPGGDEKLFF

v_call: TRBV27
j_call: TRBJ1-5
d_call: NA
clone_size: NA
cdr3_length: 15
cdr3_nt: TGTGCCAGCAGTTTCCAGGGCCCGGGTCCCCAGCCCCAGCATTTT
cdr3_aa: CASSFQGPGPQPQHF

v_call: TRBV5-6
j_call: TRBJ2-7
d_call: TRBD1
clone_size: NA
cdr3_length: 15
cdr3_nt: TGTGCCAGCACACCGGGACAGGGAAGGGTGTACGAGCAGTACTTC
cdr3_aa: CASTPGQGRVYEQYF

v_call: TRBV2
j_call: TRBJ2-7
d_call: NA
clone_size: NA
cdr3_length: 15
cdr3_nt: TGTGCCAGCAGTGAAGACTGGGGGCCGCTCGTAAGGCAGTACTTC
cdr3_aa: CASSEDWGPLVRQYF

v_call: TRBV30
j_call: TRBJ2-5
d_call: NA
clone_size: NA
cdr3_length: 13
cdr3_nt: TGTGCCTGGAGTAAGACTAGGAGAGAGACCCAGTACTTC
cdr3_aa: CAWSKTRRETQYF

v_call: TRBV6-5
j_call: TRBJ2-7
d_call: TRBD2
clone_size: NA
cdr3_length: 14
cdr3_nt: TGTGCCAGTTGCCCGGGACTAGCGTCCGACGAGCAGTACTTC
cdr3_aa: CASCPGLASDEQYF

v_call: TRBV10-3
j_call: TRBJ2-3
d_call: TRBD2
clone_size: NA
cdr3_length: 15
cdr3_nt: TGTGCCACCAAAGCGGGAGGGACTAGCACAGATACGCAGTATTTT
cdr3_aa: CATKAGGTSTDTQYF

v_call: TRBV2
j_call: TRBJ2-7
d_call: NA
clone_size: NA
cdr3_length: 12
cdr3_nt: TGTGCCAGCCTAAGGGAGGCCTACGAGCAGTACTTC
cdr3_aa: CASLREAYEQYF

v_call: TRBV11-2
j_call: TRBJ2-1
d_call: NA
clone_size: NA
cdr3_length: 14
cdr3_nt: TGTGCCAGCAGCATAACCCAGGGAAACAATGAGCAGTTCTTC
cdr3_aa: CASSITQGNNEQFF

v_call: TRBV11-3
j_call: TRBJ2-1
d_call: NA
clone_size: NA
cdr3_length: 16
cdr3_nt: TGTGCCAGCAGCAGTAGTCGACTATCGGTTTCGAATGAGCAGTTCTTC
cdr3_aa: CASSSSRLSVSNEQFF

v_call: TRBV9
j_call: TRBJ1-3
d_call: NA
clone_size: NA
cdr3_length: 15
cdr3_nt: TGTGCCAGCAGCGTATACGGGAAAACTGGAAACACCATATATTTT
cdr3_aa: CASSVYGKTGNTIYF

v_call: TRBV28
j_call: TRBJ1-1
d_call: TRBD1
clone_size: NA
cdr3_length: 13
cdr3_nt: TGTGCCAGCGATCGCGACAGGGTCTCTGAAGCTTTCTTT
cdr3_aa: CASDRDRVSEAFF

v_call: TRBV4-3
j_call: TRBJ2-1
d_call: TRBD2
clone_size: NA
cdr3_length: 14
cdr3_nt: TGCGCCAGCAGCCACCTAGCGGGACCCGATGAGCAGTTCTTC
cdr3_aa: CASSHLAGPDEQFF

v_call: TRBV28
j_call: TRBJ2-7
d_call: NA
clone_size: NA
cdr3_length: 15
cdr3_nt: TGTGCCAGCAGTTTAGGGCTAGCGTGGTCCTACGAGCAGTACTTC
cdr3_aa: CASSLGLAWSYEQYF

v_call: TRBV11-3
j_call: TRBJ2-5
d_call: TRBD1
clone_size: NA
cdr3_length: 14
cdr3_nt: TGTGCCAGCAGCCCCCGGGACAGCCAAGAGACCCAGTACTTC
cdr3_aa: CASSPRDSQETQYF

v_call: TRBV28
j_call: TRBJ2-5
d_call: TRBD1
clone_size: NA
cdr3_length: 14
cdr3_nt: TGTGCCAGCAGAACGGACAGGGGGCAAGAGACCCAGTACTTC
cdr3_aa: CASRTDRGQETQYF

v_call: TRBV5-8
j_call: TRBJ2-5
d_call: TRBD1
clone_size: NA
cdr3_length: 14
cdr3_nt: TGTGCCAGCAGCTTGGGACAGGGGCAAGAGACCCAGTACTTC
cdr3_aa: CASSLGQGQETQYF

v_call: TRBV5-1
j_call: TRBJ1-4
d_call: TRBD1
clone_size: NA
cdr3_length: 17
cdr3_nt: TGCGCCAGCAGCTTGACAGGGGGTATTGGGACTAATGAAAAACTGTTTTTT
cdr3_aa: CASSLTGGIGTNEKLFF

v_call: TRBV6-1
j_call: TRBJ2-2
d_call: TRBD1
clone_size: NA
cdr3_length: 15
cdr3_nt: TGTGCCAGCAGTGACTACGGACAGGGGGCCGGGGAGCTGTTTTTT
cdr3_aa: CASSDYGQGAGELFF

v_call: TRBV6-5
j_call: TRBJ2-7
d_call: TRBD1
clone_size: NA
cdr3_length: 12
cdr3_nt: TGTGCCAGCAGCAGGACAGGCGGCGAGCAGTACTTC
cdr3_aa: CASSRTGGEQYF